What follows are 13 T cell receptor beta chains derived from one specimen sequenced in a study of CD8+ T cells in alopecia areata. Extracted RNA was reverse transcribed into cDNA, the sequencing template. Only in-frame clones appear in the TCRdb table, and some are missing; sequencing was by immunoSEQ multiplex PCR. In the table there are around 5,000 clones, roughly 64% of which are singletons. It was from alopecia areata patients that lesional scalp punch biopsies and peripheral blood were collected. The specimen was skin, collected at week 0. All receptors derive from a human donor with alopecia areata.

The CDR3 is CASSQQYDRKNIQYF. In nucleotides, the CDR3 is TGTGCCAGCAGCCAACAGTATGATAGAAAAAACATTCAGTACTTC. V and J are TRBV7-8 and TRBJ2-4, with no clear D. Between the trimmed V and J ends, which lost 5 bases and 4 bases, there was a span of 15 bases. Germline V CDR1 and CDR2: SGHVS, FQNEAQ. The CDR3 is 15 residues long.

This chain connects TRBV19 to TRBJ2-7; D is perhaps TRBD1 (6 bases). The germline CDR1 and CDR2 sequences are LNHDA and SQIVND (reference sequence). The V end lost 3 bases, the J end lost 6 bases, and 12 bases lay between the germline ends. The length of the CDR3 is 13 residues. CDR3 in amino acids: CASSITGLREQYF. The CDR3 DNA sequence: TGTGCCAGTAGTATCACAGGGCTACGCGAGCAGTACTTC.

This clone has only a few counts. V usage is TRBV18 and J usage is TRBJ1-1; no clear D. V shed 0 bases and J shed 0 bases, with 11 bases lying between them. This CDR3 region has 16 residues. Germline loops: CDR1 KGHSH, CDR2 LQKENI. The CDR3 DNA follows: TGTGCCAGCTCACCACCTAGGACGGGAATGAACACTGAAGCTTTCTTT. Its protein is CASSPPRTGMNTEAFF.

The genes are TRBV15 and TRBJ2-1, with D hard to call. V lost 1 base and J 9 bases, leaving 13 bases between the germline ends. Germline CDR1 and CDR2: LNHNV and YYDKDF (reference sequence). CDR3 length equals 14 residues. The CDR3, as DNA: TGTGCCACCAGCAGAGTAGCTGTGCCAGGTGAGCAGTTCTTC. It encodes CATSRVAVPGEQFF.

Concerning this clone: This specimen includes other DNA sequences encoding the same CDR3. V and J are TRBV18 and TRBJ1-1; 7 bases agree with TRBD1. J was trimmed by 3 bases and V by 2 bases; bases with no gene match: 3. This CDR3 is built from 14 residues. CDR1 and CDR2 from the germline V gene are KGHSH and LQKENI. CDR3 sequence (DNA): TGTGCCAGCTCACCAAGGCAGGGGGACACTGAAGCTTTCTTT. This sequence encodes CASSPRQGDTEAFF.

V and J are TRBV5-6 and TRBJ2-7; the D gene is possibly TRBD1 (5 bases). Germline assignment: CDR1 SGHDT and CDR2 YYEEEE. V was cut by 5 bases and J by 2 bases, with 14 bases left in between. The CDR3 extends over 14 amino acids. For the CDR3, the DNA is TGTGCCAGCAGTCCCCAGGGTGTGACCTACGAGCAGTACTTC. Translated, it gives CASSPQGVTYEQYF. The full variable domain, with the rest looked up from reference TRBV5-6 and TRBJ2-7, is DAGVTQSPTHLIKTRGQQVTLRCSPKSGHDTVSWYQQALGQGPQFIFQYYEEEERQRGNFPDRFSGHQFPNYSSELNVNALLLGDSALYLCASSPQGVTYEQYFGPGTRLTVT.

The chain recombines TRBV7-9 with TRBJ1-2, with D possibly matching TRBD1 (5 bases). CDR1 and CDR2 (germline): SEHNR, FQNEAQ (reference sequence). V gave up 5 bases and J gave up 3 bases, with 22 bases separating them. CDR3 length equals 17 residues. CDR3 nucleotides: TGTGCCAGCAGCCAGGGCGTCGCGTTTCAGAAGGACTATGGCTACACCTTC. Translated: CASSQGVAFQKDYGYTF. The variable domain in full, completed from reference TRBV7-9 and TRBJ1-2, reads DTGVSQNPRHKITKRGQNVTFRCDPISEHNRLYWYRQTLGQGPEFLTYFQNEAQLEKSRLLSDRFSAERPKGSFSTLEIQRTEQGDSAMYLCASSQGVAFQKDYGYTFGSGTRLTVV.

The rearrangement links TRBV15 to TRBJ2-3; 9 positions agree with TRBD1. Germline V gene lookup returns CDR1 LNHNV and CDR2 YYDKDF (reference sequence). There are 17 residues in the CDR3. Losses at the gene ends were 0 bases for V and 2 bases for J; bases not matched to a gene: 6. In DNA form, the CDR3 reads TGTGCCACCAGCAGAGAGACAGGGGGGCTTTCCACAGATACGCAGTATTTT. This translates into CATSRETGGLSTDTQYF.

This clone was counted a few times. The gene calls are TRBV5-4 and TRBJ1-2; D ambiguous. Germline V CDR1 and CDR2: SGHNT, YYREEE (reference sequence). V was trimmed by 3 bases and J by 3 bases, leaving 12 bases between them. This CDR3 region has 14 residues. The CDR3 nucleotides read TGTGCCAGCAGCTCGAAAAGTACCTACTATGGCTACACCTTC. It codes for CASSSKSTYYGYTF.

The J gene is TRBJ2-5, the V gene TRBV7-9, with 10 positions matching TRBD1. The DNA matches TRBJ2-7 better at its end, which makes the J call doubtful. CDR3 length: 14 residues. In germline, CDR1 is SEHNR, CDR2 FQNEAQ (reference sequence). The CDR3 nucleotides read TGTGCCAGCATGTTTGGGACAGGGGTCCACGAGCAGTACTTC. As protein: CASMFGTGVHEQYF.

This clone has only one observation. The chain joins TRBV28 to TRBJ2-7; D unresolved. The germline gives CDR1 MDHEN, CDR2 SYDVKM. V was pared by 2 bases and J by 1 base, with 3 bases between. CDR3 length: 12 residues. CDR3 loop: CASSLESYEQYF. In DNA, the CDR3 is TGTGCCAGCAGTTTAGAGTCCTACGAGCAGTACTTC.

This clone occurred a few times. This chain uses TRBV27 with TRBJ2-5; TRBD2 aligns across 7 bases. V lost 5 bases and J lost 5; bases outside the gene matches: 11. The CDR3 length is 15 residues. Germline V lookup: CDR1 MNHEY, CDR2 SMNVEV (reference sequence). This CDR3 is CASSLVREAGETQYF. The CDR3 region has the DNA TGTGCCAGCAGTCTGGTCCGGGAGGCGGGGGAGACCCAGTACTTC.

This sequence joins TRBV7-9 and TRBJ2-4; perhaps D is TRBD1 or TRBD2 (6 bases each). V lost 5 bases to trimming and J lost 1 base, with 18 bases between them. The CDR3 spans 17 residues. Looked up from germline, CDR1 is SEHNR and CDR2 is FQNEAQ (reference sequence). In nucleotides, the CDR3 is TGTGCCAGCAGCCCACCCGGGGGCGGGCTGGCCAAAAACATTCAGTACTTC. This encodes CASSPPGGGLAKNIQYF.